Reported below is one TCR beta chain. These data belong to a study of OX40 agonist ivuxolimab in advanced cancers. CDR1 and CDR2 (germline): LNHDA, SQIVND (reference sequence). This CDR3 has 17 residues. J lost 6 bases, V lost 0 bases, and 8 bases had no gene match. Measured with immunoSEQ multiplex PCR; TCRdb has only the in-frame clones, and not every one. The sample has fewer than 60,000 clones, about 80% seen once; the top ten hold 3.9%. Sequenced here: CD4+ or CD8+ T cells sorted from blood, sampled in a trial of the OX40 agonist ivuxolimab. The gene calls are TRBV19 and TRBJ2-1, with 10 bases identical to TRBD2. The origin of this receptor is an adult with an advanced solid tumor such as melanoma, head and neck, liver or kidney cancer. The CDR3 is CASSIEGTSGIRNEQFF. The CDR3 DNA reads TGTGCCAGTAGTATAGAGGGAACTAGCGGGATCCGCAATGAGCAGTTCTTC.